Listed here are 10 T cell receptor beta chains from one sample, sequenced in a study of T-cell reconstitution after alpha-beta-depleted transplantation in children. Molecular barcoding with unique molecular identifiers was used for the TCRbeta library. TCRdb ran MiXCR on the PCR reads and lists one entry per CDR3 protein. The sample lists about 610,000 distinct CDR3 sequences; roughly a tenth were seen once. Specimen: PBMCs from the stem cell graft donor, collected from the stem cell graft. These receptor sequences come from a human donor who donated a stem cell graft to a child with acute myeloid leukemia.

The rearrangement uses TRBV7-9 and TRBJ1-1, with D perhaps TRBD1 (5 bases). This CDR3 is built from 13 residues. The V end lost 1 base, the J end lost 6 bases, and 9 bases lay between the germline ends. Germline V gene lookup returns CDR1 SEHNR and CDR2 FQNEAQ (reference sequence). DNA for the CDR3: TGTGCCAGCAGCTTAGAGGGGCAGCCTGAAGCTTTCTTT. This gives the protein CASSLEGQPEAFF.

This clonotype was counted at least ten times. The gene calls are TRBV15 and TRBJ2-1; weak D call: TRBD2 (6 bases). Germline CDR1 LNHNV, CDR2 YYDKDF (reference sequence). V lost 6 bases and J 8 bases, leaving 32 bases between the germline ends. This CDR3 has 19 residues. CDR3: CATRVWRDGKGFINHEQFF. CDR3 sequence (DNA): TGTGCCACCAGGGTTTGGCGGGACGGTAAGGGGTTCATCAATCATGAGCAGTTCTTC.

This clonotype was detected ten times or more. CDR3 amino acids: CASRTRQGADTQYF. CDR3 nucleotides: TGTGCCAGCAGGACTCGCCAGGGGGCTGATACGCAGTATTTT. The chain joins TRBV27 to TRBJ2-3; 8 positions agree with TRBD1. Germline CDR1 reads MNHEY; CDR2 reads SMNVEV (reference sequence). J lost 6 bases, V lost 6 bases, and 8 bases had no gene match. This CDR3 spans 14 amino acids.

The V and J genes are TRBV5-1 and TRBJ1-1, with D hard to call. V lost 0 bases and J 0 bases, leaving 9 bases between the germline ends. CDR3 length: 15 residues. Germline V gene sequence: CDR1 SGHRS, CDR2 YFSETQ. The CDR3: CASSLGLVLNTEAFF. Here the CDR3 DNA reads TGCGCCAGCAGCTTGGGGCTGGTGTTGAACACTGAAGCTTTCTTT.

The chain joins TRBV7-3 to TRBJ2-3, with D maybe TRBD2 (6 bases). Germline V gene data show CDR1 as SGHTA and CDR2 as FQGTGA. The CDR3 consists of 14 residues. Trimming stripped 1 base from V and 5 bases from J, with 10 bases between. The CDR3 is CASSLRGEGDTQYF. CDR3 sequence (DNA): TGTGCCAGCAGCTTAAGGGGGGAAGGAGATACGCAGTATTTT. Using reference TRBV7-3 and TRBJ2-3 for the parts outside the CDR3, the full variable domain is GAGVSQTPSNKVTEKGKYVELRCDPISGHTALYWYRQSLGQGPEFLIYFQGTGAADDSGLPNDRFFAVRPEGSVSTLKIQRTERGDSAVYLCASSLRGEGDTQYFGPGTRLTVL.

The table lists this clonotype with a few counts. The chain combines TRBV28 with TRBJ2-5; 7 nucleotides align to TRBD1. Germline V gene lookup returns CDR1 MDHEN and CDR2 SYDVKM. V shed 10 bases and J 5 bases; nucleotides not matched to a gene: 16. The CDR3 has 15 residues. Here the CDR3 DNA reads TGTGCCATCCGGGACAGCAAGATGATTTCGGAGACCCAGTACTTC. It yields the protein CAIRDSKMISETQYF.

This clonotype showed up just a few times. The CDR3 coding sequence is TGTGCCAGCAGCCCTTTACGGGAGATAGATACGCAGTATTTT. Amino acids: CASSPLREIDTQYF. This rearrangement joins TRBV5-8 to TRBJ2-3, with D possibly being TRBD2 (6 bases). Germline CDR1 reads SGHTS; CDR2 reads YDEGEE. V was cut by 4 bases and J by 5 bases, with 14 bases left in between. This CDR3 contains 14 residues.

This clonotype was counted many times. The rearrangement uses TRBV29-1 and TRBJ1-1; the D is unclear. Deletions cut 4 bases from V and 4 bases from J, with 16 bases between. Germline lookup yields CDR1 SQVTM and CDR2 ANQGSEA. This CDR3 region has 14 residues. The CDR3 sequence is CSVVGRAAGTEAFF. CDR3 DNA: TGCAGCGTTGTCGGACGGGCTGCGGGCACTGAAGCTTTCTTT.

This clonotype has a handful of counts. The rearrangement joins TRBV18 to TRBJ1-5; D not resolved. The CDR3 consists of 14 residues. V lost 5 bases and J 8 bases, leaving 16 bases between the germline ends. From germline, CDR1 is KGHSH and CDR2 LQKENI. CDR3 residues: CASSETGTFEPQHF. In DNA form, the CDR3 reads TGTGCCAGCTCAGAAACGGGAACGTTTGAGCCCCAGCATTTT.

In its sample, this clonotype was seen many times. V and J are TRBV10-3 and TRBJ2-7; D not resolved. Per germline, CDR1 ENHRY and CDR2 SYGVKD. The CDR3 is made up of 15 amino acids. Trimming pared 0 bases from V and 0 bases from J, leaving 9 bases between. CDR3 protein: CAISESSLSSYEQYF. The DNA for the CDR3 is TGTGCCATCAGTGAGTCAAGTCTCAGCTCCTACGAGCAGTACTTC.